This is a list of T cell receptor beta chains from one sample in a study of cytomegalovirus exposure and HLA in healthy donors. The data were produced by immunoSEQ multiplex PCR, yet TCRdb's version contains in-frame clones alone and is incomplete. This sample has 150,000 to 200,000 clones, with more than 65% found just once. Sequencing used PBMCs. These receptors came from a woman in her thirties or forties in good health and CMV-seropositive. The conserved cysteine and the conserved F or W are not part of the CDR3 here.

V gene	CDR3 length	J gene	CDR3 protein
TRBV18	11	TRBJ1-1	ASSPPLNTEAF
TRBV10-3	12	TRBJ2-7	AITPGTGVWEQY
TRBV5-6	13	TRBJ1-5	ASSLGLYSNQPQH
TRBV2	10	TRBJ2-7	ASTRESYEQY
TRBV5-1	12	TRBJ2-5	ASSSGASQETQY
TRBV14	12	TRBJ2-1	ASATGAGGSRKF
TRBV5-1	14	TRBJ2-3	ASSPLAGENTDTQY
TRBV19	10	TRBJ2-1	ASGEGHNEQF
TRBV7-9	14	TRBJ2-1	ASSSRQGFYGNEQF
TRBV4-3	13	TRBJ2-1	ASSQDRAGGNEQF
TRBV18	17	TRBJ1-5	ASSPTGTGILHSNQPQH
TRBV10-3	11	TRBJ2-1	AISVGGENEQF
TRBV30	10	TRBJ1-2	AWIDRCYGYT
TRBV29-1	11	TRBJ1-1	SLRTGENTEAF
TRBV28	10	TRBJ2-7	ASSLSSYEQY
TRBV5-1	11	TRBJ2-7	ASSLTGNYEQY
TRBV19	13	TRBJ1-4	ASSIFYAQQGALF
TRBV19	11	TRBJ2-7	ASSITYGYEQY
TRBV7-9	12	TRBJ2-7	ASSLLAGGYEQY
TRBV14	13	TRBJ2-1	ASRGQGAPYNEQF
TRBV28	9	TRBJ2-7	ASREGYEQY
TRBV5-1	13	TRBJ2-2	ASSVAGANTGELF
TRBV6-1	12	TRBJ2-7	ASSEWRLSVEQY
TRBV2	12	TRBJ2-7	ASSEPSGSYEQY
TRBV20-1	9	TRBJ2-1	SASSRGEQF
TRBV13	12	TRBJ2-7	ASSPKPTSIEQY
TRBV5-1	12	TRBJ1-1	ASSRQGRDTEAF
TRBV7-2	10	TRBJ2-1	ASSRQVGEQF
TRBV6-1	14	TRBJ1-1	ASSEGWGRRNTEAF
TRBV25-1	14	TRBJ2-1	ASSDASGRDYNEQF
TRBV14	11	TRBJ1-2	ASSQSGGYGYT
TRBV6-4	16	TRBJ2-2	ASSETSGQYMNTGELF
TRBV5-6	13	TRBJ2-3	ASSGSSGIGDTQY
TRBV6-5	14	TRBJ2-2	ASSYQDRGLAGELF